The sequence of this T cell receptor (beta chain) was determined in a study of cytomegalovirus exposure and HLA in healthy donors. General study results and limits: As a later analysis showed, several of the most significant clusters appeared to be linked to common viral pathogens.

V dropped 5 bases and J dropped 2 bases, with 14 bases sitting between them. The CDR3 is made up of 15 amino acids. Germline-derived CDR1 and CDR2 are PRHDT and FYEKMQ (reference sequence). Comments on this clone: As yet, its antigen is unknown.

Donors were ostensibly healthy at sampling, although undocumented immune exposures were probable. Both 60 Vbeta primers and 13 Jbeta primers went into the PCR. Here immunoSEQ multiplex PCR was the method, and the copy in TCRdb shows in-frame clones only, minus some. The sample yields roughly 170,000 clones, around 80% seen once. V and J are TRBV13 and TRBJ2-3; tentative D call: TRBD2 (5 bases). Input material: PBMCs. The source of this sequence is a woman between 50 and 59 years old in good health and CMV-seropositive. In DNA, the CDR3 is TGTGCCAGCAGCCCCCCCGGAGGAATCACAGATACGCAGTATTTT. This encodes CASSPPGGITDTQYF.